This TCR beta chain was captured by sequencing in a study of OX40 agonist ivuxolimab in advanced cancers. The CDR3 length is 13 residues. V was pared by 8 bases and J by 2 bases, with 11 bases between. Germline V gene data show CDR1 as MGHDK and CDR2 as SYGVNS. The protocol was immunoSEQ multiplex PCR, while the TCRdb copy is restricted to in-frame clones and leaves out a portion. Altogether about 61,000 clones are present, about nine tenths being singletons, with the ten largest covering approximately 23%. Patients with autoimmune history or systemic immunosuppression were excluded. The sample was CD4+ or CD8+ T cells sorted from blood, taken in a trial of the OX40 agonist ivuxolimab. The TCR comes from an adult with an advanced solid tumor such as melanoma, head and neck, liver or kidney cancer. The chain carries TRBV25-1 and TRBJ2-3; D possibly uses TRBD1 or TRBD2 (5 bases each). CDR3 sequence: CASGDGATDTQYF. The CDR3 DNA reads TGTGCCAGCGGGGACGGAGCCACAGATACGCAGTATTTT.